The source of this T cell receptor (beta chain) is a study of blood T cell repertoires in COVID-19. Germline values: CDR1 SGHRS, CDR2 YFSETQ. The CDR3 has 15 residues. The junction had 6 bases not matched to a gene; V was cut back by 3 bases and J by 3 bases. Methods used by the authors: Reference gene primer amplification in the assay estimated nucleated cell counts. Sequenced by immunoSEQ multiplex PCR; TCRdb stores in-frame clones only, minus some. V, J and clone size reflect that table, while D and trimming were determined from the DNA. The data contain about 210,000 clones, around 90% of them singletons. Participant-reported clinical history was the basis for cohort assignment.

Sequencing was performed on PBMCs or T cells enriched from blood (not recorded which). This chain links TRBV5-1 with TRBJ2-7; TRBD2 aligns across 10 bases. The clonotype originates from a man aged 18 to 30 with acute COVID-19. The DNA of the CDR3 is TGCGCCAGCAGCTCGTTGACTAGCGGGTACTACGAGCAGTACTTC. Protein: CASSSLTSGYYEQYF.